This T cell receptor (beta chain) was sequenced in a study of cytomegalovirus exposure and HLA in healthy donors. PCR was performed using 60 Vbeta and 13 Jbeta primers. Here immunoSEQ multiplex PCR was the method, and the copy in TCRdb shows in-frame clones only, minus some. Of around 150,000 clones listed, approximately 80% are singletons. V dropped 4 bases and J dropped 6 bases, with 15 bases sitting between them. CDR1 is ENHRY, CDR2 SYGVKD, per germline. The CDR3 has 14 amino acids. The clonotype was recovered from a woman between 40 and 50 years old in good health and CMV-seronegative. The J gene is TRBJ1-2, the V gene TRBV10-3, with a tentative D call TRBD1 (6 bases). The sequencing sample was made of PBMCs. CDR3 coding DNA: TGTGCCATCAGTGTCGGGGGGCAGGGGAATGGCTACACCTTC. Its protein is CAISVGGQGNGYTF.